This T cell receptor beta chain was observed in a study of T cell clonotyping in hematopoietic cell transplantation. Time point of the sample: recipient sample about 28 days before transplant, after cytoreduction. CDR3 length: 15 amino acids. V was shortened by 3 bases and J by 0 bases, with 10 bases between the two germline ends. Germline V CDR1 and CDR2: SGHDT, YYEEEE. Measured with immunoSEQ multiplex PCR; TCRdb has only the in-frame clones, and not every one. The data show roughly 34,000 clones, with over 85% seen just once and around 1.6% held by the top ten. This receptor was identified in a man between 35 and 55 years old with chronic myeloid leukemia. Some clones in this sample may be carry-over from other donors' samples. The chain links TRBV5-6 to TRBJ1-3; TRBD1 is a possible D gene (5 bases). The sample in question was peripheral blood mononuclear cells, obtained before stem cell transplant. CDR3 loop: CASSSWGLSGNTIYF. The CDR3 DNA is TGTGCCAGCAGCTCGTGGGGCCTCTCTGGAAACACCATATATTTT.